The rows below give T cell receptor beta chains drawn from one sample of a study of follicular helper T cells after annual influenza vaccination. Profiling relied on immunoSEQ multiplex PCR, and the TCRdb table lists in-frame clones only, not all of them. The repertoire holds 10,000 or so clones, with 83% as singletons. The sample consisted of CXCR5- memory CD4+ T cells sorted from blood, taken 7 days after influenza vaccination. These receptors were collected from an adult who received the influenza vaccine. CDR3s include the opening cysteine and the closing phenylalanine or tryptophan. A D gene is named only where the DNA matches it firmly. Rows give clone size only sometimes, using once, few, many, or a class for an expanded clone.

CASSPAQGHANTGELFF | TGCGCCAGCAGCCCCGCACAGGGCCACGCGAACACCGGGGAGCTGTTTTTT | TRBV4-1 | NA | TRBJ2-2 | NA | 17
CASSSTSGYGTQYF | TGTGCCAGCAGCTCGACTAGCGGGTATGGGACCCAGTACTTC | TRBV5-4 | TRBD2 | TRBJ2-5 | few | 14
CASSLTGGNNQPQHF | TGTGCCAGCTCACTTACAGGGGGCAACAATCAGCCCCAGCATTTT | TRBV18 | TRBD1 | TRBJ1-5 | NA | 15
CASSVALMDTQYF | TGTGCCAGCAGCGTAGCTCTTATGGATACGCAGTATTTT | TRBV9 | NA | TRBJ2-3 | NA | 13
CASSAGGTGEETQYF | TGCGCCAGCAGCGCGGGTGGGACCGGAGAAGAGACCCAGTACTTC | TRBV5-1 | NA | TRBJ2-5 | NA | 15
CASSGHSGGETQYF | TGTGCCAGCAGCGGACACAGCGGGGGGGAGACCCAGTACTTC | TRBV5-4 | TRBD2 | TRBJ2-5 | NA | 14
CASSSVRGRDQPQHF | TGTGCCAGCAGCTCAGTCAGGGGAAGGGATCAGCCCCAGCATTTT | TRBV7-6 | NA | TRBJ1-5 | NA | 15
CASSLSLIRGHSGELFF | TGTGCCAGCAGCTTATCTTTGATTCGAGGGCATTCCGGGGAGCTGTTTTTT | TRBV7-2 | NA | TRBJ2-2 | NA | 17
CASSHNRRDTQYF | TGTGCCAGCAGTCACAATAGACGAGATACGCAGTATTTT | TRBV27 | NA | TRBJ2-3 | NA | 13
CASSGSGTGFFEQFF | TGTGCCAGCAGTGGATCCGGGACAGGGTTTTTTGAGCAGTTCTTC | TRBV25-1 | TRBD1 | TRBJ2-1 | NA | 15
CASTPLKENTEAFF | TGTGCCAGTACCCCGCTGAAGGAGAACACTGAAGCTTTCTTT | TRBV19 | NA | TRBJ1-1 | NA | 14
CASGGNSPLHF | TGTGCCAGCGGGGGAAATTCACCCCTCCACTTT | TRBV28 | NA | TRBJ1-6 | few | 11
CASSQVLRSYEQYF | TGCGCCAGCAGCCAAGTATTAAGAAGCTACGAGCAGTACTTC | TRBV4-1 | NA | TRBJ2-7 | few | 14
CASSLTGGLAGEYNEQFF | TGTGCCAGCAGCTTAACTGGGGGACTAGCGGGGGAATACAATGAGCAGTTCTTC | TRBV7-3 | TRBD2 | TRBJ2-1 | NA | 18
CATSRGAKGVYEQYF | TGTGCCACCAGCAGAGGGGCCAAAGGGGTCTACGAGCAGTACTTC | TRBV15 | NA | TRBJ2-7 | few | 15
CASSGWDRDRPGYTF | TGTGCCAGCAGTGGATGGGACAGGGACCGCCCTGGCTACACCTTC | TRBV28 | TRBD1 | TRBJ1-2 | NA | 15
CASSHLRTKVSYEQYF | TGCGCCAGCAGCCATCTACGGACAAAGGTCTCCTACGAGCAGTACTTC | TRBV4-1 | NA | TRBJ2-7 | NA | 16
CASTRQGARQETQYF | TGTGCCAGCACCCGACAGGGGGCTCGTCAAGAGACCCAGTACTTC | TRBV7-2 | TRBD1 | TRBJ2-5 | NA | 15
CASSDGTTFYTGELFF | TGTGCCAGCAGTGACGGGACTACATTTTACACCGGGGAGCTGTTTTTT | TRBV2 | TRBD2 | TRBJ2-2 | NA | 16
CATSRADTGTLGGYTF | TGTGCCACCAGCAGGGCGGATACCGGGACATTAGGAGGCTACACCTTC | TRBV15 | NA | TRBJ1-2 | once | 16
CASSLQGPGYNEQFF | TGTGCCAGCTCATTGCAGGGTCCTGGATACAATGAGCAGTTCTTC | TRBV18 | NA | TRBJ2-1 | NA | 15
CASIPEGGRTEAFF | TGCGCCAGCATCCCAGAGGGGGGTCGGACTGAAGCTTTCTTT | TRBV10-2 | NA | TRBJ1-1 | NA | 14
CASSSGTGQYF | TGTGCCAGCAGTTCCGGGACCGGGCAGTACTTC | TRBV6-5 | NA | TRBJ2-7 | few | 11
CASSDRDANEKLFF | TGTGCCAGCAGTGATCGGGACGCGAATGAAAAACTGTTTTTT | TRBV2 | NA | TRBJ1-4 | NA | 14
CASSLEGQVGSETQYF | TGTGCCAGCAGCTTAGAGGGACAAGTCGGTTCGGAGACCCAGTACTTC | TRBV7-9 | NA | TRBJ2-5 | NA | 16
CASSLFSNQPQHF | TGTGCCAGCAGCTTATTTAGCAATCAGCCCCAGCATTTT | TRBV11-3 | NA | TRBJ1-5 | once | 13
CASRRQGASDQPQHF | TGTGCCAGCAGGAGACAGGGGGCATCGGATCAGCCCCAGCATTTT | TRBV2 | TRBD1 | TRBJ1-5 | NA | 15
CATSRYPGQGNYNEQFF | TGTGCCACCAGCAGATATCCGGGACAGGGCAACTACAATGAGCAGTTCTTC | TRBV15 | TRBD1 | TRBJ2-1 | NA | 17
CASSPAGAGGPVTQYF | TGTGCCAGCAGCCCCGCGGGAGCGGGGGGGCCAGTTACGCAGTATTTT | TRBV9 | TRBD2 | TRBJ2-3 | NA | 16
CASSPDSYGYTF | TGTGCCAGCAGTCCCGACAGTTATGGCTACACCTTC | TRBV6-5 | NA | TRBJ1-2 | few | 12
CASRPGTSANEQFF | TGTGCCAGCAGGCCCGGGACCTCGGCAAATGAGCAGTTCTTC | TRBV2 | NA | TRBJ2-1 | NA | 14
CASTRSYLNYGYTF | TGTGCCAGCACGAGGTCCTACCTAAACTATGGCTACACCTTC | TRBV2 | NA | TRBJ1-2 | NA | 14
CASSFWERQETQYF | TGTGCCAGCAGTTTTTGGGAGCGGCAAGAGACCCAGTACTTC | TRBV28 | NA | TRBJ2-5 | NA | 14
CASTFSTGGFGQPQHF | TGTGCCAGTACCTTTTCGACAGGGGGGTTCGGTCAGCCCCAGCATTTT | TRBV19 | TRBD1 | TRBJ1-5 | NA | 16
CASSQPSDRRYEQYF | TGCGCCAGCAGCCAACCCTCGGACAGAAGGTACGAGCAGTACTTC | TRBV4-3 | NA | TRBJ2-7 | NA | 15
CASSLEPGQAYNEQFF | TGCGCCAGCAGCTTGGAACCGGGACAGGCTTACAATGAGCAGTTCTTC | TRBV5-1 | TRBD1 | TRBJ2-1 | NA | 16
CASSGPDIFYGYTF | TGTGCCAGCAGTGGTCCGGACATATTTTATGGCTACACCTTC | TRBV2 | NA | TRBJ1-2 | NA | 14
CASSSVLAGQETQYF | TGCGCCAGCAGCTCGGTACTAGCGGGGCAAGAGACCCAGTACTTC | TRBV5-1 | TRBD2 | TRBJ2-5 | NA | 15
CASSIGAASYGYTF | TGTGCCAGTAGTATAGGTGCGGCTTCCTATGGCTACACCTTC | TRBV19 | NA | TRBJ1-2 | NA | 14
CASSLGAQAGGNTIYF | TGTGCCAGCAGCTTGGGGGCTCAAGCGGGTGGAAACACCATATATTTT | TRBV5-4 | NA | TRBJ1-3 | NA | 16
CAWSVRAVGETQYF | TGTGCCTGGAGTGTACGGGCGGTCGGGGAGACCCAGTACTTC | TRBV30 | NA | TRBJ2-5 | NA | 14
CASSSHMRGLTEAFF | TGTGCCAGCAGTTCACACATGAGAGGTTTGACTGAAGCTTTCTTT | TRBV6-5 | NA | TRBJ1-1 | NA | 15
CASSLMSVVNGKQYF | TGTGCCAGCAGTTTAATGTCAGTAGTGAACGGGAAGCAGTACTTC | TRBV27 | NA | TRBJ2-7 | NA | 15
CASSVAGTGKDIQYF | TGTGCCAGCAGCGTAGCCGGGACAGGGAAGGACATTCAGTACTTC | TRBV9 | TRBD1 | TRBJ2-4 | NA | 15
CASSLRLAGGNEQFF | TGTGCCAGCAGCTTGAGACTAGCGGGGGGAAATGAGCAGTTCTTC | TRBV7-6 | TRBD2 | TRBJ2-1 | NA | 15
CASSFGGRGTTTPLHF | TGTGCCAGCAGCTTTGGAGGCCGTGGGACTACAACACCCCTCCACTTT | TRBV5-6 | NA | TRBJ1-6 | few | 16
CASSQEIYRVGAGELFF | TGCGCCAGCTCCCAAGAAATATATAGGGTAGGGGCCGGGGAGCTGTTTTTT | TRBV4-3 | NA | TRBJ2-2 | NA | 17
CASSLGEYGLGETQYF | TGCGCCAGCAGCTTAGGGGAGTATGGTTTAGGAGAGACCCAGTACTTC | TRBV5-1 | NA | TRBJ2-5 | NA | 16
CASSREPTDPFPLHF | TGTGCCAGCAGCCGTGAACCTACTGACCCTTTCCCCCTCCACTTT | TRBV6-5 | NA | TRBJ1-6 | few | 15
CSASLTDTQYF | TGCAGTGCTTCTCTTACAGATACGCAGTATTTT | TRBV20-1 | NA | TRBJ2-3 | NA | 11
CASSELNYGYTF | TGTGCCAGCAGTGAATTAAATTATGGCTACACCTTC | TRBV25-1 | NA | TRBJ1-2 | NA | 12
CASSPTEGRKAEAFF | TGTGCCAGCTCACCAACCGAGGGGCGCAAGGCTGAAGCTTTCTTT | TRBV18 | NA | TRBJ1-1 | NA | 15
CASSPTGDTLGRQYF | TGTGCCAGCAGCCCTACAGGGGACACCCTAGGGAGGCAGTACTTC | TRBV5-5 | TRBD1 | TRBJ2-7 | few | 15
CASSLGSSTDTQYF | TGTGCCAGCAGCTTAGGAAGTAGCACAGATACGCAGTATTTT | TRBV7-6 | NA | TRBJ2-3 | NA | 14